The 21 T cell receptor beta chains below come from one sample, sequenced in a study of T cells after yellow fever vaccination. TCRdb recomputed calls from the 5' RACE reads with MiXCR, one row per CDR3 protein. Seen here are approximately 300,000 distinct CDR3 sequences, approximately 11% observed once, and the top ten hold around 3.2%. The sequencing used CD4+ T cells sorted from PBMCs, collected 45 days after the yellow fever booster vaccination. These receptors all stem from a young man who received the YFV17D yellow fever vaccine.

The chain recombines TRBV25-1 with TRBJ2-2, with D possibly TRBD1 on 6 matching bases. The germline V and J ends were trimmed by 2 bases and 7 bases, with 8 bases remaining between them. The CDR3 consists of 13 residues. Germline-derived CDR1 and CDR2 are MGHDK and SYGVNS. In DNA, the CDR3 is TGTGCCAGCAGTGAACAGGGGATCGGGGAGCTGTTTTTT. This gives the protein CASSEQGIGELFF.

The chain combines TRBV6-1 with TRBJ2-7; no clear D gene. Between the trimmed V and J ends, which lost 2 bases and 2 bases, there was a span of 7 bases. Germline lookup yields CDR1 MNHNS and CDR2 SASEGT. The CDR3 is made up of 13 amino acids. In nucleotides, the CDR3 is TGTGCCAGCAGTGAATGGGCACCCTACGAGCAGTACTTC. Its translation: CASSEWAPYEQYF.

The chain has TRBV29-1 and TRBJ2-5; D gene unclear. CDR3 size: 10 residues. V was shortened by 4 bases and J by 5 bases, with 5 bases between the two germline ends. CDR1 is SQVTM, CDR2 ANQGSEA, per germline. DNA for the CDR3: TGCAGCGTTGGGGCGGAGACCCAGTACTTC. As protein: CSVGAETQYF.

This clonotype turned up a few times. V usage is TRBV20-1 and J usage is TRBJ1-2; TRBD1 aligns across 8 bases. CDR3 length equals 13 residues. V trimming: 3 bases; J trimming: 4 bases; junction bases outside the gene matches: 4. Per germline, CDR1 DFQATT and CDR2 SNEGSKA (reference sequence). The CDR3 loop is CSARRGQAYGYTF. In nucleotides, the CDR3 is TGCAGTGCTAGGAGGGGACAGGCCTATGGCTACACCTTC.

This clonotype was found a few times. Here the CDR3 DNA reads TGTGCCAGCAGTTCTGAGACAGGGGTGTTAGGGTACGAGCAGTACTTC. It encodes CASSSETGVLGYEQYF. The chain combines TRBV6-5 with TRBJ2-7, with 8 bases lining up with TRBD1. The CDR3 is 16 amino acids. The germline gives CDR1 MNHEY, CDR2 SVGAGI. The trim removed 4 bases at V and 4 bases at J, leaving 12 bases unmatched.

The genes are TRBV6-6 and TRBJ1-6; D is possibly TRBD1 (6 bases). The CDR3 has 16 residues. V was shortened by 0 bases and J by 8 bases, with 14 bases between the two germline ends. Germline lookup yields CDR1 MNHNY and CDR2 SVGAGI (reference sequence). Here the CDR3 reads CASSYSATGIDSPLHF. The DNA for the CDR3 is TGTGCCAGCAGTTACTCAGCTACAGGGATTGATTCACCCCTCCACTTT.

The chain couples TRBV7-3 to TRBJ1-4; no definite D call. V gave up 2 bases and J gave up 7 bases, with 8 bases separating them. The germline V gene has CDR1 SGHTA and CDR2 FQGTGA. The CDR3 is 13 amino acids. The chain's CDR3 is CASSLSPGEKLFF. The CDR3 DNA reads TGTGCCAGCAGCTTATCTCCCGGTGAAAAACTGTTTTTT. Full variable domain (remainder filled in from reference TRBV7-3 and TRBJ1-4): GAGVSQTPSNKVTEKGKYVELRCDPISGHTALYWYRQSLGQGPEFLIYFQGTGAADDSGLPNDRFFAVRPEGSVSTLKIQRTERGDSAVYLCASSLSPGEKLFFGSGTQLSVL.

The chain carries TRBV5-6 and TRBJ2-1, with TRBD2 matching 10 bases. CDR1 and CDR2 from the germline V gene are SGHDT and YYEEEE. The CDR3 consists of 16 residues. Trimming cost V 4 bases and J 6 bases; bases outside gene matches: 10. This chain's CDR3 is CASSLTGTSVGNEQFF. For the CDR3, the DNA is TGTGCCAGCAGCCTCACCGGGACTAGCGTAGGCAATGAGCAGTTCTTC.

This clonotype was seen only a few times. The rearrangement uses TRBV12-5 and TRBJ1-1, with D possibly matching TRBD1 (5 bases). This CDR3 is built from 15 residues. Germline CDR1 is LGHNT and CDR2 is FRNRAP. V lost 0 bases and J 9 bases, leaving 17 bases between the germline ends. CDR3 coding DNA: TGTGCTAGTGGTTTGGTCCGGGGGATTCCAAGTAAAGCTTTCTTT. Translated: CASGLVRGIPSKAFF.

This clonotype was counted only a few times. J is TRBJ1-1 and V is TRBV7-2; D unclear. The V gene's germline CDR1 is SGHTA and CDR2 FQGNSA. V was cut by 5 bases and J by 5 bases, with 12 bases left in between. This CDR3 has 13 residues. For the CDR3, the DNA is TGTGCCAGCAGCCCCCGTCTGAGGACTGAAGCTTTCTTT. Encoded protein: CASSPRLRTEAFF.

This clonotype was detected a few times. The chain employs TRBV15 and TRBJ2-3, with 11 bases that match TRBD1. J was trimmed by 5 bases and V by 5 bases; bases with no gene match: 9. CDR3 length equals 16 residues. In germline, CDR1 is LNHNV, CDR2 YYDKDF (reference sequence). The chain's CDR3 is CATSPGQGAILDTQYF. The CDR3, as DNA: TGTGCCACCAGCCCAGGACAGGGGGCGATTTTAGATACGCAGTATTTT. Combining the CDR3 with reference TRBV15 and TRBJ2-3 gives the whole variable domain DAMVIQNPRYQVTQFGKPVTLSCSQTLNHNVMYWYQQKSSQAPKLLFHYYDKDFNNEADTPDNFQSRRPNTSFCFLDIRSPGLGDTAMYLCATSPGQGAILDTQYFGPGTRLTVL.

This clonotype showed up many times. The chain uses TRBV7-3 and TRBJ2-7; possibly TRBD2 for D (5 bases). CDR3 length: 11 residues. V lost 6 bases and J 6 bases, leaving 9 bases between the germline ends. Germline CDR1 SGHTA, CDR2 FQGTGA. CDR3 region: CASSEGGEQYF. DNA of the CDR3: TGTGCCAGCAGTGAGGGCGGCGAGCAGTACTTC.

This clonotype appeared once. The chain has TRBV7-8 and TRBJ2-7, with 8 positions matching TRBD2. The V and J ends lost 4 bases and 3 bases, in that order; junction bases with no gene match: 11. CDR3 size: 16 residues. CDR1 and CDR2 (germline): SGHVS, FQNEAQ. As DNA, the CDR3 is TGTGCCAGCAGCTCCAGGACAGCGGGGGTCATCTACGAGCAGTACGTC. The encoded protein is CASSSRTAGVIYEQYV.

V is TRBV5-1 and J is TRBJ2-1, with TRBD2 matching 8 bases. The CDR3 spans 16 residues. V trimming: 4 bases; J trimming: 8 bases; junction bases outside the gene matches: 14. The germline CDR1 and CDR2 sequences are SGHRS and YFSETQ. CDR3 sequence reads: CASSPTSTSGGYEQFF. CDR3 nucleotide sequence: TGCGCCAGCAGCCCGACTTCGACCAGCGGGGGTTATGAGCAGTTCTTC.

This clonotype was seen more than once but under ten times. The J gene is TRBJ1-4, the V gene TRBV7-8; a weak D match, TRBD1 (6 bases). Trimming removed 1 base at V and 8 bases at J, with 8 bases between. The germline gives CDR1 SGHVS, CDR2 FQNEAQ. The CDR3 runs to 13 residues. The CDR3: CASSLDRAEKLFF. The CDR3 bases are TGTGCCAGCAGCTTAGACAGGGCGGAAAAACTGTTTTTT.

The chain has TRBV6-2 or TRBV6-3 and TRBJ1-4; D is uncertain. Trimming removed 6 bases from V and 6 bases from J, with 17 bases in between. This CDR3 has 15 residues. CDR1 and CDR2 from the germline V gene are MNHEY and SVGEGT. As DNA, the CDR3 is TGTGCCAGCAGCCCCGGACGAGGCTCCTATGAAAAACTGTTTTTT. Translated: CASSPGRGSYEKLFF.

This clonotype was seen only a few times. The rearrangement joins TRBV4-2 to TRBJ2-1, with D possibly TRBD2 on 6 matching bases. With 4 bases removed from V and 5 bases from J, the gap between germline ends came to 18 bases. The germline gives CDR1 LGHNA, CDR2 YNFKEQ. CDR3 length equals 16 residues. DNA for the CDR3: TGTGCCAGCAGCCTCGGTGGAGGGCATATCGACAATGAGCAGTTCTTC. It translates to CASSLGGGHIDNEQFF.

The chain has TRBV7-6 and TRBJ1-5; 10 bases fit TRBD1. After removal of 5 bases from V and 0 bases from J, the junction contained 4 bases not matched to a gene. CDR1 is SGHVS, CDR2 FNYEAQ, per germline. This CDR3 has 16 amino acids. This chain's CDR3 is CASSARDRGSNQPQHF. DNA for the CDR3: TGTGCCAGCAGCGCCCGGGACAGGGGTAGCAATCAGCCCCAGCATTTT.

In its sample, this clonotype was seen a few times. V gene TRBV2 combines with J gene TRBJ2-7, with a weak D call TRBD2 (6 bases). Germline lookup yields CDR1 SNHLY and CDR2 FYNNEI. The ends were cut back, 4 bases at V and 6 bases at J, with 25 bases in the middle. This CDR3 has 17 residues. In nucleotides, the CDR3 is TGTGCCAGCAGTGCCGGCGGGGCCATCGTTAGGGCCGTCGAGCAGTACGTC. Residues: CASSAGGAIVRAVEQYV.

The V and J genes are TRBV7-6 and TRBJ2-3, with 11 positions matching TRBD1. In germline, CDR1 is SGHVS, CDR2 FNYEAQ. The V and J ends lost 1 base and 5 bases, in that order; junction bases with no gene match: 5. This CDR3 spans 16 amino acids. The CDR3 DNA reads as TGTGCCAGCAGCTTAGAGGGACAGGGGGTGCGAGATACGCAGTATTTT. It codes for CASSLEGQGVRDTQYF.

This clonotype was detected a few times. The chain carries TRBV10-1 and TRBJ2-7, with 8 bases that match TRBD1. Germline assignment: CDR1 WNHNN and CDR2 SYGVQD (reference sequence). This CDR3 contains 12 residues. Unmatched junction bases numbered 0, after V lost 8 bases and J lost 0 bases. CDR3: CASGTGSYEQYF. The CDR3 nucleotides are TGCGCCAGCGGGACAGGCTCCTACGAGCAGTACTTC.